This TCR beta chain is from a study of cytomegalovirus exposure and HLA in healthy donors. Study-level results: What was likely a sequencing artifact was a cluster of highly shared sequence variants. Several of the most significant clusters appeared linked to common viral pathogens, based on a later analysis.

A word on this clone: Its cognate antigen is unknown.

The germline CDR1 and CDR2 sequences are MNHEY and SMNVEV (reference sequence). This CDR3 region has 15 residues. The V end was cut by 6 bases, the J end by 5 bases, with 17 bases between. Vbeta (60) and Jbeta (13) primers were used in the PCR. Assay: immunoSEQ multiplex PCR; the TCRdb copy retains only in-frame clones and omits some. The sample consists of 100,000 to 150,000 clones, 77% of them appearing once. Sequenced material: PBMCs. The chain recombines TRBV27 with TRBJ2-1, with D tentatively TRBD2 (6 bases). This receptor was obtained from a male donor in good health and CMV-seropositive. The CDR3 protein is CASSFRRGSNNEQFF. CDR3 in DNA: TGTGCCAGCAGCTTTCGACGGGGGTCAAACAATGAGCAGTTCTTC.